This TCR beta chain was sequenced during a study of T-cell reconstitution after alpha-beta-depleted transplantation in children (dated by TCRdb to 2016 to 2017). Study-wide context: Using TCR repertoire profiling, the study quantitatively followed how T-cell immune reconstitution unfolded in children after TCRalphabeta/CD19-depleted allogeneic hematopoietic cell transplantation. Here is what the overall study found, with its caveats: The apparently early recovery of alphabetaT-cell counts about two months after transplant reportedly depended on only several hundred rapidly expanded clones that came from non-depleted graft cells. The frequencies of hyperexpanded clones fell over the following months, and after one year, T-cell counts and TCRbeta diversity were mostly attributed to newly produced T cells. The high TCRbeta diversity at day 60 in some patients was ascribed to recipient T cells and intrathymic progenitors that had survived conditioning.

Libraries were made using PCR. Sequencing instrument: Illumina HiSeq 2500. To normalize quantification of the TCRbeta repertoire, the TCR libraries were built with molecular barcoding that relied on unique molecular identifiers. Through fastp at Q25 and MiXCR, TCRdb rebuilt clones from the public reads, retaining in-frame beta chains. Merged by CDR3 protein, the rows form single entries marked with the most common genes and DNA. The table for this sample lists about 200,000 distinct CDR3 sequences; roughly 15% of them were counted only once. The ten largest clones take up about 39% of the sample. Trimmed from V: 6 bases; trimmed from J: 5 bases; junction bases lacking a gene match: 9. The CDR3, from cysteine to phenylalanine, totals 14 residues. Kept here is only the CDR3 DNA, which spans 42 bases and is read in frame from base 1. This clonotype appeared a few times. The antigen this receptor binds is unknown. No much larger clone exists at a distance of one base, and base qualities are not known.

This specimen's treatment or condition label, interpreted: allogeneic hematopoietic cell transplantation with graft depleted of TCRalphabeta T cells and CD19 B cells. The children who served as transplant recipients had been given grafts of TCRalphabeta/CD19-depleted allogeneic hematopoietic cells. The rearranged segments are TRBV12-3 or TRBV12-4 and TRBJ2-5, with 7 bases matching TRBD2. The sequences come from PBMCs, mostly from graft donor cells, collected 360 days after TCRalphabeta/CD19-depleted stem cell transplant. The receptor comes from a male patient aged 2-9 years who had a stem cell transplant for acute lymphoblastic leukemia, so the T cells may come from the graft donor. The DNA reads as follows: TGTGCCAGCAGGCCATCCGGGACTATGGAGACCCAGTACTTC. Protein translation: CASRPSGTMETQYF.